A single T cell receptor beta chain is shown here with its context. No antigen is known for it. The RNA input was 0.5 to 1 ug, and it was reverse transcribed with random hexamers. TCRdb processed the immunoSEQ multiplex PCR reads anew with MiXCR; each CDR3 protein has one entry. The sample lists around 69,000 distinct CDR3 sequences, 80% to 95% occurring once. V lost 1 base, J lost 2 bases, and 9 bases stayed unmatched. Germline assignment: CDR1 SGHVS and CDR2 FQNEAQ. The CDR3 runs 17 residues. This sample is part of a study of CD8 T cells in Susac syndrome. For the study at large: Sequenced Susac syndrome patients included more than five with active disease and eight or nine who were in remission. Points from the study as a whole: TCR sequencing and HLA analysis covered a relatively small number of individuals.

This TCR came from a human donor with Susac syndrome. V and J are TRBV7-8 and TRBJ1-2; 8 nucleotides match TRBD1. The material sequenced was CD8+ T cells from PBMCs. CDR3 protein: CASSLGSRRGLNYGYTF. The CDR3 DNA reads TGTGCCAGCAGCTTAGGATCCCGCAGGGGGCTCAACTATGGCTACACCTTC. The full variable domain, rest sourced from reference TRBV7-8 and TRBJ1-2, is GAGVSQSPRYKVAKRGQDVALRCDPISGHVSLFWYQQALGQGPEFLTYFQNEAQLDKSGLPSDRFFAERPEGSVSTLKIQRTQQEDSAVYLCASSLGSRRGLNYGYTFGSGTRLTVV.